The T cell receptor beta chain under discussion was sequenced for a study of blood T cell repertoires in COVID-19. The CDR3 length is 15 residues. V lost 4 bases, J lost 7 bases, and 7 bases stayed unmatched. Germline assignment: CDR1 SGHRS and CDR2 YFSETQ. Profiled with immunoSEQ multiplex PCR; TCRdb holds only in-frame clones, not every one. The sample includes roughly 70,000 clones, around 75% of them seen just once. The source is a man in his 70s with acute or convalescent COVID-19. Sequenced sample: peripheral blood. The chain recombines TRBV5-1 with TRBJ1-4, with TRBD1 matching over 10 bases. The CDR3 loop reads CASSETTGGSEKLFF. The CDR3 DNA is TGCGCCAGCAGCGAAACGACAGGGGGCAGTGAAAAACTGTTTTTT.